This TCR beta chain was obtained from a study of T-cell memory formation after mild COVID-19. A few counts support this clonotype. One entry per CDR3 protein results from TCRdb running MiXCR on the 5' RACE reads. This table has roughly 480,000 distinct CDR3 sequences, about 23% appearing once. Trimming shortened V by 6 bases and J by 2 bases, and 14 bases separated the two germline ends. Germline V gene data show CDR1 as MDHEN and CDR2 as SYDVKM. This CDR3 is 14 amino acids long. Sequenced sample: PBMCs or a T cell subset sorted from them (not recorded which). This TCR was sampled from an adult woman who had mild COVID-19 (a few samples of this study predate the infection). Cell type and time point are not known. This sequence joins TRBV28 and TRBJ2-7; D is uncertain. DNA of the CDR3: TGTGCCAGCAGCTCCAGGCAGTACCCCTACGAGCAGTACTTC. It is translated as CASSSRQYPYEQYF.